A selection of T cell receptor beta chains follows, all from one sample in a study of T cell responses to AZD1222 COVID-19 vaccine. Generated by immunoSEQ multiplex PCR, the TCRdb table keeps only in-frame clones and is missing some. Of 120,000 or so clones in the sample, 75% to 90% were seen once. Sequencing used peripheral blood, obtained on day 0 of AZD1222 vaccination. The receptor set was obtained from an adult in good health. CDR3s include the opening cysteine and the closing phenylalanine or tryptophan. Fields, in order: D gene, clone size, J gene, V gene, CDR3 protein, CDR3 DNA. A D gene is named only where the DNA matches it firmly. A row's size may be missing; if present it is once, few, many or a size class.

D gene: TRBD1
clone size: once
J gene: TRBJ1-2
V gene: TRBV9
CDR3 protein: CASSVGGGDSYGYTF
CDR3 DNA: TGTGCCAGCAGCGTAGGAGGAGGGGACAGCTATGGCTACACCTTC

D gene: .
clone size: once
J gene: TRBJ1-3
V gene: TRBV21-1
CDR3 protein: CASSKALSSEGASGNTIYF
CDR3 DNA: TGTGCCAGCAGCAAAGCGCTTTCTAGTGAGGGGGCTTCTGGAAACACCATATATTTT

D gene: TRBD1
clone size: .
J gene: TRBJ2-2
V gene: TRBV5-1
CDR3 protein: CASSLRTGDTGELFF
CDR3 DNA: TGCGCCAGCAGCTTAAGGACAGGGGACACCGGGGAGCTGTTTTTT

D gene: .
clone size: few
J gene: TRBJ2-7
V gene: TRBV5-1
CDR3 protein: CASSLVGGGSGEQYF
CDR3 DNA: TGCGCCAGCAGCTTGGTGGGAGGAGGGTCTGGCGAGCAGTACTTC

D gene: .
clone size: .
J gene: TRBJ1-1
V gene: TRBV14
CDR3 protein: CASSSVGNTEAFF
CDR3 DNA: TGTGCCAGCAGCTCGGTCGGGAACACTGAAGCTTTCTTT

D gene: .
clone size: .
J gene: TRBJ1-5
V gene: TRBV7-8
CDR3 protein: CASSQSRQGEEGNQPQHF
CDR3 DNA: TGTGCCAGCAGTCAAAGCAGGCAGGGCGAGGAGGGCAATCAGCCCCAGCATTTT

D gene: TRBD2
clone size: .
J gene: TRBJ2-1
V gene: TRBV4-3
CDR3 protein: CASSQGTSGYNEQFF
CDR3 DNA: TGCGCCAGCAGCCAAGGGACTAGCGGATACAATGAGCAGTTCTTC

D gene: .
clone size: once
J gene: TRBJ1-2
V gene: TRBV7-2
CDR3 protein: CASSPDRNYGYTF
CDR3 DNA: TGTGCCAGCAGCCCGGACAGAAACTATGGCTACACCTTC

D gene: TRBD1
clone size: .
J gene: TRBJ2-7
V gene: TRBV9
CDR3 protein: CASSDLHRGVYEQYF
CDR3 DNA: TGTGCCAGCAGCGACCTCCACAGGGGGGTATACGAGCAGTACTTC

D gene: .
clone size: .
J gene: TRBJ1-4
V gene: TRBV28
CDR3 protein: CASSPKTEFNEKLFF
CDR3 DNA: TGTGCCAGCAGTCCCAAGACGGAATTTAATGAAAAACTGTTTTTT

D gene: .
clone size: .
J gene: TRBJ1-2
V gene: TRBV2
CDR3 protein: CASSEESGQSYGYTF
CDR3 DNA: TGTGCCAGCAGTGAAGAGAGCGGACAGTCCTATGGCTACACCTTC

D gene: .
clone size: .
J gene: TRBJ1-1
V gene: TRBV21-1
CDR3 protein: CASSKASLRPGQGRGGLNTEAFF
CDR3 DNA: TGTGCCAGCAGCAAAGCGTCCCTACGGCCGGGACAGGGTCGGGGCGGCCTGAACACTGAAGCTTTCTTT

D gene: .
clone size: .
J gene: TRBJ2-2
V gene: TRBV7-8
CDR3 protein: CASSARGATGELFF
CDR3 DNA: TGTGCCAGCAGCGCGAGGGGGGCGACCGGGGAGCTGTTTTTT

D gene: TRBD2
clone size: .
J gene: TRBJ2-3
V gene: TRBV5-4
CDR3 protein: CASSLSLPSGIGQYF
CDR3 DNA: TGTGCCAGCAGCTTGTCACTCCCTAGCGGTATAGGGCAGTATTTT

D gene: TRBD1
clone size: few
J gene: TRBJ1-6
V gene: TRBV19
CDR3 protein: CASSPGQGASYNSPLHF
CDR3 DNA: TGTGCCAGTAGTCCGGGACAGGGGGCATCCTATAATTCACCCCTCCACTTT

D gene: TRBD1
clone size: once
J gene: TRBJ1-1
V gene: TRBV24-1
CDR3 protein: CATSDGQGYTEAFF
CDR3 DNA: TGTGCCACCAGTGACGGACAGGGATACACTGAAGCTTTCTTT

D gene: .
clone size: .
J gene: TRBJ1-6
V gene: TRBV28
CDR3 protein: CASTPQGLKNSPLHF
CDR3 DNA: TGTGCCAGCACCCCACAGGGCCTAAAGAATTCACCCCTCCACTTT

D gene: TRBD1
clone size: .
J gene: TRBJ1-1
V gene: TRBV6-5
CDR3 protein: CASSGPGQGITEAFF
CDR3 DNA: TGTGCCAGCAGCGGGCCGGGACAGGGTATTACTGAAGCTTTCTTT

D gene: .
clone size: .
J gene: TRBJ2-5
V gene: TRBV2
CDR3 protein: CAFRGRGGAETQYF
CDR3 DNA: TGTGCCTTCAGGGGCAGGGGAGGCGCGGAGACCCAGTACTTC

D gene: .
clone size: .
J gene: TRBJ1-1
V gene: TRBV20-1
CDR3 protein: CSATRTGEAFF
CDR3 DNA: TGCAGTGCTACACGGACGGGTGAAGCTTTCTTT

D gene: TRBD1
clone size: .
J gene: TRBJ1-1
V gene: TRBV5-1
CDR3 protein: CASSSRGQGGLGEAFF
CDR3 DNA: TGCGCCAGCAGCTCGCGGGGACAGGGCGGATTGGGTGAGGCTTTCTTT

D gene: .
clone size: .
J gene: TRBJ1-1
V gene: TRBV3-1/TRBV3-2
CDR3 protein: CASSTMGEAFF
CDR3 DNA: TGTGCCAGCAGCACCATGGGCGAAGCTTTCTTT

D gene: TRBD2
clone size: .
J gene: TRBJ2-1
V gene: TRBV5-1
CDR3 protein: CASSFLTSGSPNEQFF
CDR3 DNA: TGCGCCAGCAGCTTTTTGACTAGCGGGAGTCCCAATGAGCAGTTCTTC

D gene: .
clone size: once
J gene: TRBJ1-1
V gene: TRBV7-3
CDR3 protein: CASSPLPPGGSEAFF
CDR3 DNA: TGTGCCAGCAGCCCCCTACCGCCGGGAGGATCTGAAGCTTTCTTT

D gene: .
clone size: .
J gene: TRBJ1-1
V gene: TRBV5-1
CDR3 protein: CASGSGTLNTEAFF
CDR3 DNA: TGCGCCAGCGGTTCCGGGACACTGAACACTGAAGCTTTCTTT

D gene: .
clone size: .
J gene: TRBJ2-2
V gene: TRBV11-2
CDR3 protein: CASSLSGTGELFF
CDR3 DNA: TGTGCCAGCTCACTGAGCGGGACCGGGGAGCTGTTTTTT

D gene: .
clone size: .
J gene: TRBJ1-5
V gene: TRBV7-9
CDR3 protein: CASSLGGDQPQHF
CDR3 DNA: TGTGCCAGCAGCTTGGGTGGGGATCAGCCCCAGCATTTT

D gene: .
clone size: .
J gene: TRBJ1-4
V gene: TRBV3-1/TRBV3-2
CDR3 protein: CASSQASGSKKLFF
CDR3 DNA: TGTGCCAGCAGCCAAGCGTCGGGAAGTAAAAAACTGTTTTTT

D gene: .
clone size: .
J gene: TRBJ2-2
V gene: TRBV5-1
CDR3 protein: CASSQDSLNTGELFF
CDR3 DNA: TGCGCCAGCAGCCAAGACAGCCTAAACACCGGGGAGCTGTTTTTT

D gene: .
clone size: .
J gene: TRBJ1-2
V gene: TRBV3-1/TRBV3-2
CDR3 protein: CASSQGPDFDGYTF
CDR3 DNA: TGTGCCAGCAGCCAAGGCCCAGATTTCGATGGCTACACCTTC

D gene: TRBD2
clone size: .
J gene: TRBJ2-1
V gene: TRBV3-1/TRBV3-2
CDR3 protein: CASSLSRGLATYNEQFF
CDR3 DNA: TGTGCCAGCAGCCTATCCCGTGGACTAGCTACCTACAATGAGCAGTTCTTC

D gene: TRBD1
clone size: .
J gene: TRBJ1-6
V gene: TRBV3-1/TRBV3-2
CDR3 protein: CASSHGSGTGASLHF
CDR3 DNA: TGTGCCAGCAGCCACGGAAGTGGGACAGGGGCGTCCCTCCACTTT